This T cell receptor beta chain was found in a study of CD8+ T cells in alopecia areata. Study-wide findings and caveats: Higher clonality was seen in lesional scalp than in normal scalp, especially in alopecia totalis/universalis.

The CDR3 is made up of 14 amino acids. The trim removed 6 bases at V and 3 bases at J, leaving 3 bases unmatched. Per the germline V gene, CDR1 is SEHNR and CDR2 is FQNEAQ (reference sequence). As for this clone: Its antigen is undetermined.

Following extraction, RNA underwent reverse transcription to cDNA, which served as the sequencing template. Repertoires were generated with immunoSEQ multiplex PCR, while TCRdb's copy carries only in-frame clones and drops some. The sample lists approximately 98,000 clones, approximately 50% occurring once. As part of sample collection, lesional scalp punch biopsies and peripheral blood were taken from alopecia areata patients. The sequence derives from a human donor with alopecia areata. The genes are TRBV7-9 and TRBJ2-1; TRBD2 aligns across 9 bases. The sample was NKG2D-low CD8+ T cells sorted from blood. CDR3 region: CASRLAGVYNEQFF. CDR3 nucleotide sequence: TGTGCCAGCAGACTAGCGGGCGTCTACAATGAGCAGTTCTTC.